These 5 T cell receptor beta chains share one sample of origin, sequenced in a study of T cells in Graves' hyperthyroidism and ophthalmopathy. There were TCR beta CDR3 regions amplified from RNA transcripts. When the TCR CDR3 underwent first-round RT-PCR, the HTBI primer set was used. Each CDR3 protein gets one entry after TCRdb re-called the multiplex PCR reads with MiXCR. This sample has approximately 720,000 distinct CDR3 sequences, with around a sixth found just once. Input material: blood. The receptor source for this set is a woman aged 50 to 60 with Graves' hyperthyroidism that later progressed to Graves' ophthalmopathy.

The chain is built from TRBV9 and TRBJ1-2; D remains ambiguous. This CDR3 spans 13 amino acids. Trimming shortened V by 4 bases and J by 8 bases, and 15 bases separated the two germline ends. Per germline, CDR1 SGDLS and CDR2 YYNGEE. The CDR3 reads CASSHTEIGGYTF. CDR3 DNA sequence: TGTGCCAGCAGCCACACAGAGATTGGCGGCTACACCTTC. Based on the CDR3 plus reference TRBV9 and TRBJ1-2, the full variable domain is DSGVTQTPKHLITATGQRVTLRCSPRSGDLSVYWYQQSLDQGLQFLIQYYNGEERAKGNILERFSAQQFPDLHSELNLSSLELGDSALYFCASSHTEIGGYTFGSGTRLTVV.

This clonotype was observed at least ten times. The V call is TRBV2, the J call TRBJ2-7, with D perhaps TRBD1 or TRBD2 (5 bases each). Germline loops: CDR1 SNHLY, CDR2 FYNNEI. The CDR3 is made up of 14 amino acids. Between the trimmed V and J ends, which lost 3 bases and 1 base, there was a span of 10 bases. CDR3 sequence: CASSEGEWSYEQYF. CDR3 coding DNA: TGTGCCAGCAGTGAGGGGGAGTGGTCCTACGAGCAGTACTTC.

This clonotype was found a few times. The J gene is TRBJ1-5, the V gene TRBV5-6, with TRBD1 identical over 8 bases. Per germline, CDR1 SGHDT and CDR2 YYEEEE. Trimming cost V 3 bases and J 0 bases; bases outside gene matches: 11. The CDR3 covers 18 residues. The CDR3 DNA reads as TGTGCCAGCAGCTCAACCCGAGGGACAGGCCTTAGCAATCAGCCCCAGCATTTT. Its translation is CASSSTRGTGLSNQPQHF. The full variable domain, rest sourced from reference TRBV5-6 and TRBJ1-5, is DAGVTQSPTHLIKTRGQQVTLRCSPKSGHDTVSWYQQALGQGPQFIFQYYEEEERQRGNFPDRFSGHQFPNYSSELNVNALLLGDSALYLCASSSTRGTGLSNQPQHFGDGTRLSIL.

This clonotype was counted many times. The CDR3 DNA sequence: TGTGCCAGCAGTACGCGGCTCGGGGCTGGAGAGCAGTACTTC. It yields the protein CASSTRLGAGEQYF. The chain combines TRBV12-3 or TRBV12-4 with TRBJ2-7; either TRBD1 or TRBD2 may supply D (5 bases each). CDR3 length: 14 residues. The germline V and J ends were trimmed by 5 bases and 7 bases, with 18 bases remaining between them.

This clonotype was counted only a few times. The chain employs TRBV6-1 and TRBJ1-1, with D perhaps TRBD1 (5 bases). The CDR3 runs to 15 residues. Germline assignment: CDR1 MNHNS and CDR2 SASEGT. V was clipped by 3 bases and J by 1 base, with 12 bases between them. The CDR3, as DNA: TGTGCCAGCAGTGACTTCGGGGGGGGGAACACTGAAGCTTTCTTT. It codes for CASSDFGGGNTEAFF.